Listed below are T cell receptor beta chains from one sample, sequenced in a study of blood T cells in healthy people across ages. TCRdb called the 5' RACE reads again in MiXCR, with one record for every CDR3 protein. The sample holds roughly 680,000 distinct CDR3 sequences, approximately 21% seen once. Sequenced sample: blood. The receptors come from a man aged 70-80 years in good health. Both conserved end residues are part of each CDR3. The D gene is left open where the match is weak. Only part of the rows carry a size: once, few, many, or a class if the clone is expanded.

D	size	J	V	CDR3	DNA
TRBD2	few	TRBJ2-3	TRBV5-1	CASSYDWGGTDTQYF	TGCGCCAGCAGCTACGACTGGGGGGGGACAGATACGCAGTATTTT
TRBD2	few	TRBJ2-1	TRBV9	CASSALGTSVYNEQFF	TGTGCCAGCAGCGCTCTAGGGACTAGCGTCTACAATGAGCAGTTCTTC
TRBD2	few	TRBJ2-4	TRBV3-1	CVSSRLAAAKNIQYF	TGTGTCAGCAGCCGACTAGCGGCAGCCAAAAACATTCAGTACTTC
TRBD1	-	TRBJ1-1	TRBV5-5	CASSLPGGSTEAFF	TGTGCCAGCAGCTTGCCAGGGGGAAGCACTGAAGCTTTCTTT
-	-	TRBJ2-7	TRBV20-1	CSASSGQTYEQYF	TGCAGTGCTAGTTCAGGACAGACCTACGAGCAGTACTTC
TRBD2	few	TRBJ2-5	TRBV20-1	CSASLVGAGEQYF	TGCAGTGCTAGTCTAGTGGGAGCGGGGGAGCAGTACTTC
TRBD2	-	TRBJ2-1	TRBV5-1	CASSSGTSGLGVHEQFF	TGCGCCAGCAGCTCCGGGACTAGCGGGTTGGGGGTCCATGAGCAGTTCTTC
-	few	TRBJ2-1	TRBV11-1	CASSLRPPPYEQFF	TGTGCCAGCAGCCTCCGCCCCCCTCCGTATGAGCAGTTCTTC
-	few	TRBJ1-4	TRBV18	CASSPSGGEKLFF	TGTGCCAGCTCACCTTCGGGTGGGGAAAAACTGTTTTTT
-	-	TRBJ2-7	TRBV20-1	CSARDLGGYEQYF	TGCAGTGCTAGAGATCTAGGGGGCTACGAGCAGTACTTC
TRBD1	few	TRBJ2-1	TRBV28	CATKGQGAYNEQFF	TGTGCCACAAAGGGACAGGGGGCTTACAATGAGCAGTTCTTC
-	-	TRBJ2-5	TRBV29-1	CSVERETQCF	TGCAGCGTCGAACGGGAGACCCAGTGCTTC
-	-	TRBJ2-7	TRBV12-3/TRBV12-4	CASSPRVAATYEQYF	TGTGCCAGCAGTCCCCGGGTAGCGGCTACCTACGAGCAGTACTTC
TRBD2	few	TRBJ2-3	TRBV20-1	CSARGLAGVRDTQYF	TGCAGTGCTAGAGGACTAGCGGGAGTCAGGGATACGCAGTATTTT
-	many	TRBJ2-1	TRBV20-1	CSARDVSSSSYNEQFF	TGCAGTGCTAGAGACGTCAGCAGCAGCTCCTACAATGAGCAGTTCTTC
TRBD2	many	TRBJ2-5	TRBV29-1	CSVAGLAGFQETQYF	TGCAGCGTTGCGGGACTAGCGGGGTTCCAAGAGACCCAGTACTTC
TRBD2	-	TRBJ2-7	TRBV29-1	CSVEIASGSTYERYF	TGCAGCGTTGAAATCGCTAGCGGGAGTACCTACGAGCGGTACTTC
-	-	TRBJ2-5	TRBV28	CASSSPGRQETQYF	TGTGCCAGCAGTTCCCCGGGACGGCAAGAGACCCAGTACTTC
-	-	TRBJ2-7	TRBV12-3/TRBV12-4	CASSLLGGNNEQYF	TGTGCCAGCAGTTTACTGGGGGGTAACAACGAGCAGTACTTC
-	few	TRBJ2-4	TRBV5-1	CASSLGGTIAKNIQYF	TGCGCCAGCAGCTTGGGGGGAACGATAGCCAAAAACATTCAGTACTTC
TRBD2	-	TRBJ2-1	TRBV10-3	CAISEQPGLANNEQFF	TGTGCCATCAGTGAGCAGCCGGGACTAGCGAACAATGAGCAGTTCTTC
-	many	TRBJ2-3	TRBV5-5	CASSTGHSGDTQYF	TGTGCCAGCAGCACGGGACATAGTGGAGATACGCAGTATTTT
-	-	TRBJ2-1	TRBV7-2	CASSSPGEYTGEQFF	TGTGCCAGCAGCTCCCCCGGGGAGTATACAGGAGAGCAGTTCTTC
-	once	TRBJ1-1	TRBV3-1	CASSQGGTGNTEAFF	TGTGCCAGCAGCCAAGGTGGGACGGGGAACACTGAAGCTTTCTTT
-	few	TRBJ2-4	TRBV14	CASSQGLGSAVF	TGTGCCAGCAGCCAAGGGTTAGGATCTGCAGTCTTC
TRBD2	-	TRBJ2-3	TRBV12-3/TRBV12-4	CASSPGTRGSTDVQYF	TGTGCCAGCAGTCCTGGGACTAGAGGGAGCACAGATGTGCAGTATTTT